Shown below are 8 T cell receptor beta chains from a single sample sequenced in a study of T cell repertoires in cytomegalovirus infection. TCRdb processed the reads anew with MiXCR; each CDR3 protein has one entry. The table shows hundreds of thousands of distinct CDR3 sequences, with around 30% occurring only once. No cognate antigen is known for these TCRs. The sequenced sample was cultured PBMCs, obtained from culture after CMV antigen stimulation. These receptors were taken from a human donor in good health (CMV status not recorded). Some clones in this sample may be carry-over from other donors' samples.

This clonotype was found many times. The chain joins TRBV12-3 or TRBV12-4 to TRBJ1-1; D possibly corresponds to TRBD1 (5 bases). CDR3 length: 12 residues. Trimming pared 3 bases from V and 8 bases from J, leaving 10 bases between. The CDR3 loop is CASSFLGAEAFF. DNA of the CDR3: TGTGCCAGCAGTTTTCTTGGGGCGGAAGCTTTCTTT.

The gene calls are TRBV20-1 and TRBJ1-6, with 7 bases identical to TRBD1. There are 13 residues in the CDR3. Germline CDR1 reads DFQATT; CDR2 reads SNEGSKA (reference sequence). Trimming removed 6 bases from V and 9 bases from J; junction bases left unmatched: 8. This chain's CDR3 is CSARATGSSPLHF. The CDR3 coding sequence is TGCAGTGCGAGGGCGACAGGGTCTTCACCCCTCCACTTT.

The V gene is TRBV19, the J gene TRBJ1-1; TRBD1 is a possible D gene (5 bases). Looked up from germline, CDR1 is LNHDA and CDR2 is SQIVND (reference sequence). V was trimmed by 7 bases and J by 11 bases, leaving 20 bases between them. This CDR3 region has 13 residues. The CDR3: CASIGGGPGRAFF. The CDR3 nucleotides are TGTGCCAGTATCGGTGGGGGACCAGGGAGGGCTTTCTTT.

This clonotype was found a few times. The CDR3 reads CASSPLAGGANEQFF. The CDR3, as DNA: TGTGCCAGCAGCCCCCTAGCGGGGGGCGCCAATGAGCAGTTCTTC. V gene TRBV12-3 or TRBV12-4 combines with J gene TRBJ2-1, with 11 bases fitting TRBD2. With V trimmed by 6 bases and J by 6 bases, 7 bases remained unmatched. This CDR3 contains 15 residues.

There are a few counts of this clonotype. The J gene is TRBJ1-1, the V gene TRBV6-5; a possible D gene is TRBD1 (5 bases). This CDR3 has 15 amino acids. V shed 5 bases and J shed 1 base, with 14 bases lying between them. Germline V gives CDR1 MNHEY, CDR2 SVGAGI. CDR3 sequence reads: CASSPSGGGNTEAFF. CDR3 DNA: TGTGCCAGCAGTCCGTCGGGGGGAGGGAACACTGAAGCTTTCTTT.

In this sample, this clonotype turned up a few times. The rearrangement uses TRBV7-2 and TRBJ2-2, with 8 nucleotides matching TRBD2. The V and J ends lost 2 bases and 0 bases, in that order; junction bases with no gene match: 8. The germline V gene has CDR1 SGHTA and CDR2 FQGNSA. This CDR3 comprises 18 residues. The CDR3 sequence is CASSLLRASGSNTGELFF. The CDR3, as DNA: TGTGCCAGCAGCTTATTGCGGGCTAGCGGGTCGAACACCGGGGAGCTGTTTTTT. The entire variable domain, with the rest obtained from reference TRBV7-2 and TRBJ2-2, is as follows: GAGVSQSPSNKVTEKGKDVELRCDPISGHTALYWYRQSLGQGLEFLIYFQGNSAPDKSGLPSDRFSAERTGGSVSTLTIQRTQQEDSAVYLCASSLLRASGSNTGELFFGEGSRLTVL.

This clonotype was seen only a few times. The chain recombines TRBV5-1 with TRBJ2-3; D remains ambiguous. This CDR3 has 15 amino acids. The germline V and J ends were trimmed by 4 bases and 0 bases, with 12 bases remaining between them. The germline gives CDR1 SGHRS, CDR2 YFSETQ. The CDR3 DNA sequence: TGCGCCAGCAGCCCCCCGACCCCTAGCACAGATACGCAGTATTTT. Translation gives CASSPPTPSTDTQYF.

The chain links TRBV12-3 or TRBV12-4 to TRBJ1-5; no firm D call. The CDR3 is made up of 14 amino acids. Trimming stripped 7 bases from V and 1 base from J, with 11 bases between. CDR3: CASTKIYSNQPQHF. The CDR3 DNA is TGTGCCAGCACCAAGATATACAGCAATCAGCCCCAGCATTTT.